This T cell receptor beta chain is drawn from a study of CD8+ T cells in alopecia areata. V shed 1 base and J 4 bases; nucleotides not matched to a gene: 1. The CDR3 consists of 13 residues. In germline, CDR1 is GKSSPN, CDR2 SITVG. Sequencing used cDNA as its template, made by extracting RNA and reverse transcribing it. The assay was immunoSEQ multiplex PCR, and TCRdb's table has in-frame clones only and misses some. The sample shows roughly 110,000 clones, none of them appearing just once. This clone has just a few counts. Genes and germline come from the mouse. The read ends 4 residues early relative to the CDR3; the germline J gene fills the gap.

The sequencing input was lesional skin. The rearrangement joins TRBV31 to TRBJ1-2, with TRBD1 matching 9 bases. The clonotype comes from a C3H/HeJ mouse with alopecia areata. MHC haplotype: H2-k. CDR3 region: CAWSRTGVSDYTF. Incomplete CDR3 DNA: TGTGCCTGGAGTCGGACAGGGGTCTCC.